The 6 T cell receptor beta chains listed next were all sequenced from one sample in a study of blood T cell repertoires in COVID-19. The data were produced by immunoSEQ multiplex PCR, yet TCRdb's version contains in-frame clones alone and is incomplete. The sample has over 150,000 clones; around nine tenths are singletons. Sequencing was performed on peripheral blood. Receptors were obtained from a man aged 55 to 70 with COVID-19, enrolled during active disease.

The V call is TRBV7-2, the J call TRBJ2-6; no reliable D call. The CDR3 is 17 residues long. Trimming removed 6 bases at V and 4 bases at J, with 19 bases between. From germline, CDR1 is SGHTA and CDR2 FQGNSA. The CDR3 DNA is TGTGCCAGCAGACCACCTATGGTCACCAAGGGGGCCAACGTCCTGACTTTC. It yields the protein CASRPPMVTKGANVLTF.

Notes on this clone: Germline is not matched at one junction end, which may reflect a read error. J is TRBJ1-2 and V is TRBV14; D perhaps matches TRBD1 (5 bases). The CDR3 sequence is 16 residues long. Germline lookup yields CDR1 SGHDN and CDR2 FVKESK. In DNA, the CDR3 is TGTGCCAGCAGCCAAGGGGGGGGGTTCCCCTCCTATGGCTACGCCTTC. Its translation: CASSQGGGFPSYGYAF.

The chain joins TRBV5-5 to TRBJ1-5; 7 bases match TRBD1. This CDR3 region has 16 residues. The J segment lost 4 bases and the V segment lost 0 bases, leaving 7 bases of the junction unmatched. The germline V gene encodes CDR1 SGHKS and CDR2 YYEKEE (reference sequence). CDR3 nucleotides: TGTGCCAGCAGCTTGGACGGGACAGTTATTAATCAGCCCCAGCATTTT. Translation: CASSLDGTVINQPQHF.

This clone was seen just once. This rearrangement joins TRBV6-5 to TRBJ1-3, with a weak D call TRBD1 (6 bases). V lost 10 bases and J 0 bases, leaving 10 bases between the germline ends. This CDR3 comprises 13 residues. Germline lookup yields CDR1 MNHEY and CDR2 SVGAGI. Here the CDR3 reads CATYRASGNTIYF. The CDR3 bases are TGTGCCACCTACAGGGCCTCTGGAAACACCATATATTTT.

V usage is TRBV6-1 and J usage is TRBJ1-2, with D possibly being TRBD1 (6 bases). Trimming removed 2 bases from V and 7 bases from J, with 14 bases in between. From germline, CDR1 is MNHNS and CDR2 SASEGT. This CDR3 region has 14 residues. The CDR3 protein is CASSESRGAGGYTF. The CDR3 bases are TGTGCCAGCAGTGAAAGCAGGGGAGCTGGTGGCTACACCTTC.

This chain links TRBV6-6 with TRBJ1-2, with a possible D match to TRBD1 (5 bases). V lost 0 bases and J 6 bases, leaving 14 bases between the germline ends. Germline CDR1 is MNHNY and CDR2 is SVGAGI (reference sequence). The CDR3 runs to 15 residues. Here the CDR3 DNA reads TGTGCCAGCAGTTACTCCGAGCAGGGTAGCAATGGCTACACCTTC. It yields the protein CASSYSEQGSNGYTF.